The 21 T cell receptor beta chains below all came from one sample that was sequenced in a study of T cells in Graves' hyperthyroidism and ophthalmopathy. From RNA transcripts, TCR beta CDR3 regions were amplified. In the first-round RT-PCR of the TCR CDR3, the HTBI primer set was used. TCRdb itself ran the multiplex PCR reads through MiXCR, one entry per CDR3 protein. The sample has a few hundred thousand distinct CDR3 sequences, about 45% seen once; the top ten hold about 8%. The sample was peripheral blood or thyroid tissue (not recorded which). These receptors were taken from a woman under 30 with Graves' hyperthyroidism.

CDR3 loop: CATSDLLGEQYF. The CDR3, as DNA: TGTGCCACCAGTGATTTGCTGGGCGAGCAGTACTTC. The chain couples TRBV24-1 to TRBJ2-7, with D hard to call. Germline CDR1 KGHDR, CDR2 SFDVKD. The CDR3 consists of 12 residues. Deletions cut 0 bases from V and 6 bases from J, with 5 bases between.

This clonotype was picked up many times. The V gene is TRBV15, the J gene TRBJ1-2; weak D call: TRBD1 (5 bases). The V gene's germline CDR1 is LNHNV and CDR2 YYDKDF (reference sequence). The V and J ends lost 0 bases and 5 bases respectively, with 16 bases between them. The CDR3 extends over 16 amino acids. CDR3 protein: CATSRDFRGFGYGYTF. The CDR3 coding sequence is TGTGCCACCAGCAGAGATTTTCGGGGCTTCGGGTATGGCTACACCTTC.

V gene TRBV7-3 combines with J gene TRBJ2-1; TRBD2 matches at 13 bases. The length of the CDR3 is 18 residues. From germline, CDR1 is SGHTA and CDR2 FQGTGA. The ends lost 0 bases at V and 4 bases at J; junction bases unmatched: 6. CDR3 nucleotides: TGTGCCAGCAGCTTAACTGGACTAGCGGGAGTGGGTTACAATGAGCAGTTCTTC. Its translation is CASSLTGLAGVGYNEQFF.

The chain has TRBV20-1 and TRBJ2-7; D may be TRBD2 (6 bases). Germline V CDR1 and CDR2: DFQATT, SNEGSKA (reference sequence). The CDR3 runs to 15 residues. V dropped 6 bases and J dropped 6 bases, with 24 bases sitting between them. In DNA form, the CDR3 reads TGCAGTGCCAACAGTTACGCGGGAATGGGATTCGAGCAGTACTTC. Translation: CSANSYAGMGFEQYF.

This rearrangement joins TRBV2 to TRBJ2-7, with D maybe TRBD1 (6 bases). Deletions cut 7 bases from V and 5 bases from J, with 18 bases between. The CDR3 sequence is 14 residues long. Germline V CDR1 and CDR2: SNHLY, FYNNEI. CDR3 DNA sequence: TGTGCCAGCATCCACAGGGCCAGACCGGACGAGCAGTACTTC. Its translation: CASIHRARPDEQYF.

This clonotype showed up many times. This sequence joins TRBV9 and TRBJ1-2, with TRBD1 matching over 7 bases. CDR3 length: 13 residues. Germline V CDR1 and CDR2: SGDLS, YYNGEE. Trimming at V came to 4 bases and at J to 3 bases, leaving 3 bases not matched to a gene. CDR3 sequence (DNA): TGTGCCAGCAGCCCAACAGGGGACTATGGCTACACCTTC. Translated: CASSPTGDYGYTF.

This clonotype was recorded many times. The rearrangement uses TRBV7-9 and TRBJ2-7, with 7 bases identical to TRBD2. CDR1 SEHNR and CDR2 FQNEAQ come from the germline V gene (reference sequence). With V trimmed by 1 base and J by 1 base, 4 bases remained unmatched. The CDR3 contains 15 residues. The CDR3 spells CASSLVRGGSYEQYF. The CDR3 nucleotides read TGTGCCAGCAGCTTAGTAAGGGGAGGGTCCTACGAGCAGTACTTC.

For the CDR3, the DNA is TGTGCCAGCAGCTTAGCGATTGGGGTCGGGGAGCTGTTTTTT. Its protein product is CASSLAIGVGELFF. This chain links TRBV7-9 with TRBJ2-2; D is undetermined. The germline V and J ends were trimmed by 0 bases and 7 bases, with 9 bases remaining between them. This CDR3 has 14 residues. CDR1 SEHNR and CDR2 FQNEAQ come from the germline V gene (reference sequence). The complete variable domain, with remaining parts taken from reference TRBV7-9 and TRBJ2-2, reads DTGVSQNPRHKITKRGQNVTFRCDPISEHNRLYWYRQTLGQGPEFLTYFQNEAQLEKSRLLSDRFSAERPKGSFSTLEIQRTEQGDSAMYLCASSLAIGVGELFFGEGSRLTVL.

In the case of this clonotype: The germline gene is not matched at one end of the junction; a read error may be the cause. The V and J genes are TRBV29-1 and TRBJ2-5; 7 bases agree with TRBD1. The CDR3 sequence is 16 residues long. Germline CDR1 is SQVTM and CDR2 is ANQGSEA. CDR3 DNA: TGCAGCGTAGAAGGCCGACAGGGACGGGGCCAAGAGACCCAGTACTTC. This gives the protein CSVEGRQGRGQETQYF. Supplemented by reference TRBV29-1 and TRBJ2-5, the full variable domain reads SAVISQKPSRDICQRGTSLTIQCQVDSQVTMMFWYRQQPGQSLTLIATANQGSEATYESGFVIDKFPISRPNLTFSTLTVSNMSPEDSSIYLCSVEGRQGRGQETQYFGPGTRLLVL.

With regard to this clonotype: A read error may be the cause here, since a much bigger clone is one base away. No conserved phenylalanine or tryptophan ends this CDR3, so it is likely a read error. The rearrangement joins TRBV9 to TRBJ1-1; D gene ambiguous. Trimming removed 3 bases at V and 0 bases at J, with 9 bases between. Germline V gene data show CDR1 as SGDLS and CDR2 as YYNGEE. The CDR3 runs 14 residues. The CDR3 protein is CASSARGMNTEAFL. The CDR3 region has the DNA TGTGCCAGCAGCGCCAGAGGAATGAACACTGAAGCTTTCCTT.

This clonotype came up many times. The chain carries TRBV7-9 and TRBJ2-7, with 7 nucleotides matching TRBD1. J was trimmed by 3 bases and V by 2 bases; bases with no gene match: 7. Per the germline V gene, CDR1 is SEHNR and CDR2 is FQNEAQ (reference sequence). The CDR3 spans 15 residues. The CDR3 sequence: CASSLIGTADYEQYF. In nucleotides, the CDR3 is TGTGCCAGCAGCTTAATCGGGACAGCCGACTACGAGCAGTACTTC. The full variable domain, its missing parts supplied by reference TRBV7-9 and TRBJ2-7, is DTGVSQNPRHKITKRGQNVTFRCDPISEHNRLYWYRQTLGQGPEFLTYFQNEAQLEKSRLLSDRFSAERPKGSFSTLEIQRTEQGDSAMYLCASSLIGTADYEQYFGPGTRLTVT.

Comment on this clonotype: This clone may be a read error of a much larger clone one base away. The chain carries TRBV19 and TRBJ1-2, with D perhaps TRBD1 (6 bases). Trimming took 4 bases from V and 6 from J, leaving 18 bases between them. The CDR3 covers 15 residues. Germline V gene sequence: CDR1 LNHDA, CDR2 SQIVND (reference sequence). The CDR3 here is CASSTPWGANHGYTF. The DNA for the CDR3 is TGTGCCAGTAGTACCCCCTGGGGGGCCAACCATGGCTACACCTTC.

This clonotype appeared a single time. One base away lies a much larger clone, so this may be a sequencing read error. The rearrangement uses TRBV24-1 and TRBJ2-7; D is possibly TRBD1 or TRBD2 (5 bases each). Germline V lookup: CDR1 KGHDR, CDR2 SFDVKD. Trimming took off 6 bases at V and 2 bases at J, with 19 bases between the two ends. CDR3 length: 16 amino acids. The CDR3 reads CATSHSSGTGAYEQYF. The CDR3 bases are TGTGCCACCAGTCATTCATCCGGGACGGGTGCCTACGAGCAGTACTTC.

The chain carries TRBV7-2 and TRBJ1-1; D gene ambiguous. Trimming took off 3 bases at V and 7 bases at J, with 12 bases between the two ends. This CDR3 has 13 amino acids. Germline V CDR1 and CDR2: SGHTA, FQGNSA. The CDR3 DNA follows: TGTGCCAGCAGCTTGGAGCTAGCGGGTGAAGCTTTCTTT. Its translation is CASSLELAGEAFF.

This clonotype was seen at least ten times. The genes are TRBV11-2 and TRBJ2-7; a possible D gene is TRBD2 (6 bases). Trimming shortened V by 1 base and J by 5 bases, and 12 bases separated the two germline ends. The germline V gene encodes CDR1 SGHAT and CDR2 FQNNGV. The CDR3 has 14 residues. The CDR3 DNA reads TGTGCCAGCAGCTTAGTCTCGGGAGTGGACGAGCAGTACTTC. As protein: CASSLVSGVDEQYF.

V and J are TRBV7-8 and TRBJ1-1; D unresolved. The CDR3 contains 12 residues. V lost 5 bases, J lost 7 bases, and 11 bases lay in between. Germline lookup yields CDR1 SGHVS and CDR2 FQNEAQ. The CDR3 here is CASSPWANEAFF. Here the CDR3 DNA reads TGTGCCAGCAGCCCATGGGCAAATGAAGCTTTCTTT.

This clonotype was detected a few times. The chain combines TRBV15 with TRBJ1-5; no clear D. This CDR3 region has 10 residues. Trimming removed 4 bases from V and 10 bases from J, with 5 bases in between. Germline V gene lookup returns CDR1 LNHNV and CDR2 YYDKDF (reference sequence). CDR3 in DNA: TGTGCCACCAGCATCACACCCCAGCATTTT. Residues: CATSITPQHF. The full variable domain, in which reference TRBV15 and TRBJ1-5 provide the parts outside the CDR3, is DAMVIQNPRYQVTQFGKPVTLSCSQTLNHNVMYWYQQKSSQAPKLLFHYYDKDFNNEADTPDNFQSRRPNTSFCFLDIRSPGLGDTAMYLCATSITPQHFGDGTRLSIL.

This sequence joins TRBV7-8 and TRBJ1-1; no definite D call. The CDR3 totals 14 residues. CDR1 SGHVS and CDR2 FQNEAQ come from the germline V gene. Trimming left V 4 bases short and J 1 base short, with 10 bases between. The CDR3 is CASSSTEPNTEAFF. CDR3 DNA: TGTGCCAGCAGCTCCACAGAGCCGAACACTGAAGCTTTCTTT.

V is TRBV7-3 and J is TRBJ1-2; tentative D call: TRBD1 (6 bases). This CDR3 has 17 residues. V lost 4 bases to trimming and J lost 9 bases, with 27 bases between them. Per germline, CDR1 SGHTA and CDR2 FQGTGA. The CDR3 is CASSSLAGGGPGFSYTF. The CDR3, as DNA: TGTGCCAGCAGCTCACTAGCGGGAGGGGGACCCGGATTTAGCTACACCTTC.

J is TRBJ1-3 and V is TRBV7-9; D remains ambiguous. Germline V gene data show CDR1 as SEHNR and CDR2 as FQNEAQ (reference sequence). The germline V and J ends were trimmed by 5 bases and 2 bases, with 10 bases remaining between them. This CDR3 is built from 14 residues. CDR3 DNA: TGTGCCAGCAGCCTCGACGTAGCTGGAAACACCATATATTTT. Translated, it gives CASSLDVAGNTIYF.

The rearrangement uses TRBV25-1 and TRBJ1-4; 8 bases align to TRBD1. V shed 10 bases, J shed 5 bases, and the junction held 6 bases outside the gene matches. Looked up from germline, CDR1 is MGHDK and CDR2 is SYGVNS. The CDR3 has 13 residues. CDR3 DNA sequence: TGTGCCACCGTGGGACAGGCAAATGAAAAACTGTTTTTT. It specifies CATVGQANEKLFF.